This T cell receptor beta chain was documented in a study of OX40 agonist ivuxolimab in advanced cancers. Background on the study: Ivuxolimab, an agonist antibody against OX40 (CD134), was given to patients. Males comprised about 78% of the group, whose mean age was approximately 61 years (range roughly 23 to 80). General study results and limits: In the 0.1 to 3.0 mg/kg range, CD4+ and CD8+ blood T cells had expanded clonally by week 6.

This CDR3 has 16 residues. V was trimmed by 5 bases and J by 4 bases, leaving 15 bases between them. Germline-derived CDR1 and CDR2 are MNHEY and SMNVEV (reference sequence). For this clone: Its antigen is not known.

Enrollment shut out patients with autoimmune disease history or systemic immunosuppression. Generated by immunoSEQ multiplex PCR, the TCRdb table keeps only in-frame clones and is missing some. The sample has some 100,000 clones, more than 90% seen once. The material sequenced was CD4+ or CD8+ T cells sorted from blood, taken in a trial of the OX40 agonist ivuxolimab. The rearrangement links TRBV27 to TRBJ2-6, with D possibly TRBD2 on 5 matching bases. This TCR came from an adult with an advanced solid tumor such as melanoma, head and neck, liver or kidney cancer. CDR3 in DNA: TGTGCCAGCAGTGGACCCAGAGGGCACGGGGCCAACGTCCTGACTTTC. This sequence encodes CASSGPRGHGANVLTF.